This is a list of T cell receptor beta chains from one sample in a study of OX40 agonist ivuxolimab in advanced cancers. Libraries were prepared by immunoSEQ multiplex PCR; TCRdb keeps only in-frame clonotypes and omits some of them. Of about 86,000 clones listed, 91% were seen once; the top ten hold 8.7%. The input for sequencing was CD4+ or CD8+ T cells sorted from blood, taken in a trial of the OX40 agonist ivuxolimab. Receptor source: an adult with an advanced solid tumor such as melanoma, head and neck, liver or kidney cancer. Both conserved end residues are part of each CDR3. Each record gives: D gene, CDR3 length, V gene, J gene, clone size, CDR3 DNA, CDR3 protein. The D gene is left open where the match is weak. Not every row has a clone size; where given, it reads once, few, many or a size class.

-	13	TRBV7-6	TRBJ1-2	-	TGTGCCAGCAGCTTGGAAGAAGGCTATGGCTACACCTTC	CASSLEEGYGYTF
-	12	TRBV27	TRBJ2-1	-	TGTGCCAGCAGTACAGGGTTCCATGAGCAGTTCTTC	CASSTGFHEQFF
TRBD2	16	TRBV28	TRBJ2-3	once	TGTGCCAGCAGCCCACTAGCGGCGATTTTGGCAGATACGCAGTATTTT	CASSPLAAILADTQYF
-	12	TRBV27	TRBJ2-5	-	TGTGCCAGCAGAGAGGGAGAAGAGACCCAGTACTTC	CASREGEETQYF
-	11	TRBV20-1	TRBJ2-1	-	TGCAGTGCACGGGACGGCAATGAGCAGTTCTTC	CSARDGNEQFF
-	13	TRBV15	TRBJ2-2	-	TGTGCCACCAGCAGACAAAACACCGGGGAGCTGTTTTTT	CATSRQNTGELFF
TRBD2	19	TRBV7-9	TRBJ2-1	-	TGTGCCAGCAGCTCGGGACTAGCGGGAGCGCGCCCTTCCTACAATGAGCAGTTCTTC	CASSSGLAGARPSYNEQFF
-	15	TRBV28	TRBJ2-3	-	TGTGCCAGCAGTTTAGAGGTAGCGAGCACAGATACGCAGTATTTT	CASSLEVASTDTQYF
-	14	TRBV5-4	TRBJ1-6	-	TGTGCCAGCAGCTCTATTCAATCTGTTTCACCCCTCCACTTT	CASSSIQSVSPLHF
TRBD1	15	TRBV2	TRBJ2-7	-	TGTGCCAGCAGCGAGGGACAGGGGGCGAGGTACGAGCAGTACTTC	CASSEGQGARYEQYF
TRBD2	14	TRBV28	TRBJ2-5	-	TGTGCCAGCAGAAGGGACTACCTCCAAGAGACCCAGTACTTC	CASRRDYLQETQYF
TRBD1	14	TRBV30	TRBJ1-5	once	TGTGCCTGGAGCGGGACAGGGTCTGGTCAGCCCCAGCATTTT	CAWSGTGSGQPQHF
-	15	TRBV28	TRBJ1-2	-	TGTGCCAGCAGTTTGCGAGGGTATATGGGTGGTGGCTACACCTTC	CASSLRGYMGGGYTF
TRBD2	15	TRBV9	TRBJ2-7	few	TGTGCCAGCAGCGTGTCTCTAGCGGAGGGGAACGAGCAGTACTTC	CASSVSLAEGNEQYF
-	13	TRBV11-2	TRBJ2-7	-	TGTGCCAGCAGCTTATTTGTCGCGGACGAGCAGTACTTC	CASSLFVADEQYF
-	13	TRBV6-6	TRBJ1-5	-	-	CASSSSLDQPQHF
TRBD2	17	TRBV15	TRBJ2-7	-	TGTGCCACCAGCAGATTGCCTGGGGGACTAGCGGTAGACGAGCAGTACTTC	CATSRLPGGLAVDEQYF
-	17	TRBV9	TRBJ1-5	-	TGTGCCAGCAACACTGCCCGGGTGGCCAGGTCCGGACAGCCCCAGCATTTT	CASNTARVARSGQPQHF
-	15	TRBV7-6	TRBJ2-7	-	TGTGCCAGCAGCTTAGAATCCGGGAAACACTACGAGCAGTACTTC	CASSLESGKHYEQYF
-	12	TRBV29-1	TRBJ2-7	-	TGCAGCGTTGAACAGACTACGAGGGAGCAGTACTTC	CSVEQTTREQYF
-	13	TRBV10-3	TRBJ2-3	-	TGTGCCATCAGTCTCCGGGAAACAGATACGCAGTATTTT	CAISLRETDTQYF
TRBD2	15	TRBV7-8	TRBJ2-3	-	TGTGCCAGCAACCCTACTAGCGCCGACCTAGATACGCAGTATTTT	CASNPTSADLDTQYF
TRBD2	18	TRBV11-3	TRBJ2-7	few	TGTGCCAGCAGCGTAACCAATCTTATAGCGGGAGGAGTCTACGAGCAGTACTTC	CASSVTNLIAGGVYEQYF
-	13	TRBV5-4	TRBJ1-1	-	TGTGCCAGCAGCTTGGAACAGCACACTGAAGCTTTCTTT	CASSLEQHTEAFF
-	18	TRBV4-1	TRBJ2-3	-	TGCGCCAGCAGCCAAGGGCCGGGCAGGAAGCGGAACACAGATACGCAGTATTTT	CASSQGPGRKRNTDTQYF
-	16	TRBV9	TRBJ2-3	-	TGTGCCAGCAGCGTAGACAGGGTGGATAGCACAGATACGCAGTATTTT	CASSVDRVDSTDTQYF
-	13	TRBV29-1	TRBJ2-1	-	TGCAGCGTTGCAAGGACAGCCAACAATGAGCAGTTCTTC	CSVARTANNEQFF